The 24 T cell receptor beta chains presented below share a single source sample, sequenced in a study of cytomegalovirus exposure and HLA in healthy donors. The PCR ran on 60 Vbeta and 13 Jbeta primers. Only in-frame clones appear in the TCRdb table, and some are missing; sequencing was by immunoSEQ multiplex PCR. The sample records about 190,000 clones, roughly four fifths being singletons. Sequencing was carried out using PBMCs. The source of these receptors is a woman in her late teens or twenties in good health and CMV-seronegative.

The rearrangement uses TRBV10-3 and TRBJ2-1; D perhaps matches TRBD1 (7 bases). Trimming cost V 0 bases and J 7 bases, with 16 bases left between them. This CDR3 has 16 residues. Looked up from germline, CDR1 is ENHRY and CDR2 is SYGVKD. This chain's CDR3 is CAISESVTGRRNEQFF. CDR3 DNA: TGTGCCATCAGTGAGTCAGTGACAGGGAGGAGGAATGAGCAGTTCTTC.

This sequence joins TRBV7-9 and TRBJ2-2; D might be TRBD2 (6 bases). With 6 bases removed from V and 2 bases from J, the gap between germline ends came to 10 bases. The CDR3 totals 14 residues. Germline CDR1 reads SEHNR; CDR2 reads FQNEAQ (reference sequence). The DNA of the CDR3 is TGTGCCAGCAGAGGCGGGACTAACACCGGGGAGCTGTTTTTT. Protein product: CASRGGTNTGELFF.

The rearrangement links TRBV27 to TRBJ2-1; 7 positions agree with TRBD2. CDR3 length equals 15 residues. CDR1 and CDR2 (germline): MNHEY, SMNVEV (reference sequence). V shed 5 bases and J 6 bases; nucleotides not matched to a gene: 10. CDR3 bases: TGTGCCAGCAGTAACCGGGACTATCCACGCAATGAGCAGTTCTTC. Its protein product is CASSNRDYPRNEQFF.

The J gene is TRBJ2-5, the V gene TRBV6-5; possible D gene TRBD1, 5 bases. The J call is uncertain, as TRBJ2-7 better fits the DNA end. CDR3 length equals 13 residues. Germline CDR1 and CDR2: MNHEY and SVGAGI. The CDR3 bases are TGTGCCAGCAGTGAAGGGGTTACCTACGAGCAGTACTTC. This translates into CASSEGVTYEQYF.

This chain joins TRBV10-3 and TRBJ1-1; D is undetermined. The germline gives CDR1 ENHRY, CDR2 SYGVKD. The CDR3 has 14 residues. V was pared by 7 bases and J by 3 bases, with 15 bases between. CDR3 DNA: TGTGCCATCACGGCAGTGGCCGGGGACACTGAAGCTTTCTTT. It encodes CAITAVAGDTEAFF.

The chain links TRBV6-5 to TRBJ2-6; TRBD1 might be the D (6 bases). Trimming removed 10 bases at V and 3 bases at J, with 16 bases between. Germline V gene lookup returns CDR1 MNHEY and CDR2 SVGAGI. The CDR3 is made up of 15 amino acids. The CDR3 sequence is CAISQGASGANVLTF. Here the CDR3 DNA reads TGTGCCATCTCACAGGGCGCGAGTGGGGCCAACGTCCTGACTTTC.

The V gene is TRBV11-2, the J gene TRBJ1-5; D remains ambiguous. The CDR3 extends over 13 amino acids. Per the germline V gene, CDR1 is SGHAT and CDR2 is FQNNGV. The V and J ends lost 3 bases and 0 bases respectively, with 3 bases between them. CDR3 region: CASSFSSNQPQHF. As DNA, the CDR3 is TGTGCCAGCAGCTTTAGTAGCAATCAGCCCCAGCATTTT.

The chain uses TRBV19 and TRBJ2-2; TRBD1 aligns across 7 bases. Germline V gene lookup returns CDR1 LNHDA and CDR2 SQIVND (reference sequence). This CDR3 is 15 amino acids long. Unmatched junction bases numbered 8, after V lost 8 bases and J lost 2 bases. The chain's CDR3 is CASGTGTANTGELFF. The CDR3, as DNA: TGTGCCAGTGGTACCGGGACAGCAAACACCGGGGAGCTGTTTTTT. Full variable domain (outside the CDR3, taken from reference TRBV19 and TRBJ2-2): DGGITQSPKYLFRKEGQNVTLSCEQNLNHDAMYWYRQDPGQGLRLIYYSQIVNDFQKGDIAEGYSVSREKKESFPLTVTSAQKNPTAFYLCASGTGTANTGELFFGEGSRLTVL.

CDR3 nucleotide sequence: TGTGCCAGCAGCTCGACAGGGGGCCTCGAGCAGTACTTC. Translation: CASSSTGGLEQYF. V usage is TRBV7-2 and J usage is TRBJ2-7; 10 nucleotides align to TRBD1. V shed 4 bases and J 6 bases; nucleotides not matched to a gene: 3. Germline lookup yields CDR1 SGHTA and CDR2 FQGNSA. This CDR3 comprises 13 residues.

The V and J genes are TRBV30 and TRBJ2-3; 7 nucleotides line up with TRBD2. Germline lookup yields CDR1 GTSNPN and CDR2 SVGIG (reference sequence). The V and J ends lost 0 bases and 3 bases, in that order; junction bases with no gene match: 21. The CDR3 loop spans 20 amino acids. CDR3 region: CAWSVPAQIFIRRETDTQYF. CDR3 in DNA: TGTGCCTGGAGTGTACCCGCTCAAATCTTCATCCGGCGGGAGACAGATACGCAGTATTTT.

CDR3 protein: CASSGGLAGYEQYF. CDR3 bases: TGTGCCAGCAGTGGAGGACTAGCGGGGTACGAGCAGTACTTC. This chain joins TRBV25-1 and TRBJ2-7; 12 bases line up with TRBD2. With V trimmed by 4 bases and J by 4 bases, 2 bases remained unmatched. Germline loops: CDR1 MGHDK, CDR2 SYGVNS. CDR3 length: 14 amino acids.

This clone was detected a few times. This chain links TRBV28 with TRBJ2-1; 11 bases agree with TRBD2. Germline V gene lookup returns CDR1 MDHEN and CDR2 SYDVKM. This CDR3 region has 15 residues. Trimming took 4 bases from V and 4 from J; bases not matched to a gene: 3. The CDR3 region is CASSSPSGGYNEQFF. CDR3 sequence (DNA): TGTGCCAGCAGTTCACCTAGCGGGGGGTACAATGAGCAGTTCTTC.

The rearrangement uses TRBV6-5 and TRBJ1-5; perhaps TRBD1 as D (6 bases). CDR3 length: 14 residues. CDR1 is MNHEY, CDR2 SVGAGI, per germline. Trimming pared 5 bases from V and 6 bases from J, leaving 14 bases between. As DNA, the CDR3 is TGTGCCAGCAGTCGATCAGGGGAAAGTCAGCCCCAGCATTTT. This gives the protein CASSRSGESQPQHF.

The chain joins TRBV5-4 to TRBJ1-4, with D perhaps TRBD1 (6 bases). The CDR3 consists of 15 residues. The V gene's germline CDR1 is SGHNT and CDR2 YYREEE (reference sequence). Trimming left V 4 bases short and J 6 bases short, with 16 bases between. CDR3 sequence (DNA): TGTGCCAGCAGCCTTTGGACAGAAGCGGATGAAAAACTGTTTTTT. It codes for CASSLWTEADEKLFF.

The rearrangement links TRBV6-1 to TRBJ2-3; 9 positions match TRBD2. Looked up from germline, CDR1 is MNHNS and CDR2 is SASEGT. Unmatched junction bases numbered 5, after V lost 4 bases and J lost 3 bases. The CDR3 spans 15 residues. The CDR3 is CASSGASGVTDTQYF. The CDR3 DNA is TGTGCCAGCAGTGGGGCTAGCGGGGTAACAGATACGCAGTATTTT.

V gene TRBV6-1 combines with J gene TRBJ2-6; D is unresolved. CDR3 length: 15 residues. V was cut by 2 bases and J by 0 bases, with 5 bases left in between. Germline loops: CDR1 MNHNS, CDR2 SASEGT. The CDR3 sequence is CASSEYLSGANVLTF. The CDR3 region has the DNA TGTGCCAGCAGTGAATATCTCTCTGGGGCCAACGTCCTGACTTTC.

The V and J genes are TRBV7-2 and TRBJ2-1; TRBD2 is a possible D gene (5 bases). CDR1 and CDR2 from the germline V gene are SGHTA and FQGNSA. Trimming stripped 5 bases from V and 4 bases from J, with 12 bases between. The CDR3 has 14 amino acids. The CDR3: CASSTRTQYNEQFF. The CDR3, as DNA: TGTGCCAGCAGCACGCGGACTCAGTACAATGAGCAGTTCTTC.

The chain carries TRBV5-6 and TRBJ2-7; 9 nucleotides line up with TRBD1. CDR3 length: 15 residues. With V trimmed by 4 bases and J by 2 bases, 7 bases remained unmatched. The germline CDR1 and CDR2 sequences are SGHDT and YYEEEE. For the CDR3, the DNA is TGTGCCAGCAGCCCCGGGACAGGGCGTACCTACGAGCAGTACTTC. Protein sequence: CASSPGTGRTYEQYF. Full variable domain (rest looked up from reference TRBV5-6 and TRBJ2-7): DAGVTQSPTHLIKTRGQQVTLRCSPKSGHDTVSWYQQALGQGPQFIFQYYEEEERQRGNFPDRFSGHQFPNYSSELNVNALLLGDSALYLCASSPGTGRTYEQYFGPGTRLTVT.

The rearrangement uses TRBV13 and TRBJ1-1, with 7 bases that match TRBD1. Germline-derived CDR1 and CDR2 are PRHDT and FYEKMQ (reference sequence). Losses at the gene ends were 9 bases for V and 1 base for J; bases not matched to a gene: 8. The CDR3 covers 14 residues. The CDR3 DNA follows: TGTGCCAGTTGGGAAGGGGGCTCGAACACTGAAGCTTTCTTT. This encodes CASWEGGSNTEAFF.

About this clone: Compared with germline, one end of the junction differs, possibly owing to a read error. CDR3 amino acids: CASSFGASRDTQYF. CDR3 in DNA: TGTGCCAGCAGTTTTGGAGCTAGCAGAGATACGCAGTATTTT. The J gene is TRBJ2-3, the V gene TRBV27; D possibly corresponds to TRBD2 (5 bases). The CDR3 spans 14 residues. Germline lookup yields CDR1 MNHEY and CDR2 SMNVEV (reference sequence).

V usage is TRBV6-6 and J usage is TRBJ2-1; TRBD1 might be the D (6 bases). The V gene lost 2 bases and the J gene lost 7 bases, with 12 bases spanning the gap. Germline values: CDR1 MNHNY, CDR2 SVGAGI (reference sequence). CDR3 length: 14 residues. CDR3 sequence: CASSYRQVRNEQFF. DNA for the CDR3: TGTGCCAGCAGTTACCGACAGGTTAGGAATGAGCAGTTCTTC.

As DNA, the CDR3 is TGTGCCAGCAGGGACAGGGGGCACTACGAGCAGTACTTC. Amino acids: CASRDRGHYEQYF. The gene calls are TRBV14 and TRBJ2-7; 11 bases match TRBD1. This CDR3 has 13 amino acids. The germline gives CDR1 SGHDN, CDR2 FVKESK. Losses at the gene ends were 6 bases for V and 3 bases for J; bases not matched to a gene: 1.

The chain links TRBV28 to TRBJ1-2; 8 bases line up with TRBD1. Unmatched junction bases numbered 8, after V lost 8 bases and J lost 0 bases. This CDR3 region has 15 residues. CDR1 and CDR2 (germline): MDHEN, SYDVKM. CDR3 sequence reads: CASLIGTGTNYGYTF. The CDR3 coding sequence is TGTGCCAGCCTTATCGGGACAGGCACTAACTATGGCTACACCTTC.

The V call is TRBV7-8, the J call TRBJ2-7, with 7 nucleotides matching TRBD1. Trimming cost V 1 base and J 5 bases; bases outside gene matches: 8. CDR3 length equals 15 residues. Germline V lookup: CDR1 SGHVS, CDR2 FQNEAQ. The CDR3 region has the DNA TGTGCCAGCAGCTTAGTTGCTACAGGGGACCACGAGCAGTACTTC. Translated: CASSLVATGDHEQYF.